This TCR beta chain was profiled in a study of T cells after yellow fever vaccination (dated by TCRdb to 2018 to 2020). Regarding the research as a whole: The SMART-Seq v4 Ultra Low Input RNA kit was used to prepare libraries from fractions with low cell numbers. The cohort comprised two healthy male donors, one aged 18 to 30 and one aged 30 to 40 years. Bulk PBMC replicates and cell subsets were isolated from blood drawn at multiple timepoints before and after both primary and secondary immunization. Bulk TCR alpha and beta repertoires were sequenced longitudinally to track T-cell clones before and after primary and booster YFV17D yellow fever vaccination. What the study reported, not specific to this receptor: Compared with the primary T-cell response, the secondary T-cell response was faster but weaker, reaching its peak on day 5 rather than on day 15. FACS-sorted repertoires could contain abundant contaminating clonotypes from the bulk population, so computational filtering was required. A small fraction of clonotypes showed up in both the CD4 and CD8 compartments, probably as a result of convergent recombination. Most clones expanded after primary vaccination (96% of CD4 and roughly 91% of CD8) were re-detected after the booster, suggesting that broad memory maintenance occurred. Because the study included only two donors, the extent to which the findings can be generalized is limited.

TCR cDNA was made using 5'RACE template switching, a step that added a universal primer site and unique molecular identifiers. Priming of cDNA synthesis was performed from both the TCR alpha and TCR beta constant segments. Library amplification used two PCR steps, and the second PCR step added sample barcodes and sequencing adapters. Sequencing of libraries was done on Illumina HiSeq 2500 (2x100 bp) or NovaSeq (2x150 bp). The paper's processing steps were these. Demultiplexing of reads and collapsing into UMI consensus sequences were performed with MIGEC, and V(D)J alignment was carried out with MiXCR. Using edgeR on replicate PBMC samples, clonotypes were called vaccine-responding if FDR was below 0.01 and the log2 fold change was above 5 up to day 15. Each bulk clonotype received a CD4 or CD8 identity based on whether the sequenced CD4 or CD8 repertoire contained that clonotype at higher abundance. Clones were called with MiXCR by TCRdb after fastp trimmed the public reads at Q25, and only in-frame beta chains were retained. Here each entry gathers all rows of one CDR3 protein and keeps the most common genes and DNA. It is TCRdb's table, rather than the study itself, that gives the V and J calls and clone size. This sample has 510,000 or so distinct CDR3 sequences in its table, and 15% to 20% of those were observed once. The ten largest clones represent about 13% of the sample.

Taken from cysteine to phenylalanine, the CDR3 has 14 residues. CDR3 DNA only is kept here, 42 bases in frame from base 1. The germline V gene (reference sequence) gives CDR1 as LNHDA and CDR2 as SQIVND. Trimmed from V: 5 bases; trimmed from J: 8 bases; junction bases lacking a gene match: 4. This specimen's treatment or condition label, interpreted: live attenuated yellow fever vaccine strain. At every blood-draw timepoint, two biological replicates of bulk PBMCs were collected. PBMCs were isolated from peripheral blood using a standard Ficoll-Paque protocol. TriZol was used to extract RNA from bulk PBMCs, from CD4 and CD8 fractions, and from dextramer-positive and dextramer-negative fractions. As to this clonotype: The antigen this receptor binds is unknown. Base-call qualities are not available, and no considerably larger clone is one nucleotide away.

The sequence joins TRBV19 to TRBJ1-4, and TRBD1 aligns with 11 junction nucleotides. The source was PBMCs, collected 15 days after the yellow fever booster vaccination. The sequence was collected from a young man who received the YFV17D yellow fever vaccine. CDR3 reads: CASSVDRGQEKLFF. The nucleotide sequence is given as TGTGCCAGTAGTGTGGACAGGGGGCAAGAAAAACTGTTTTTT.